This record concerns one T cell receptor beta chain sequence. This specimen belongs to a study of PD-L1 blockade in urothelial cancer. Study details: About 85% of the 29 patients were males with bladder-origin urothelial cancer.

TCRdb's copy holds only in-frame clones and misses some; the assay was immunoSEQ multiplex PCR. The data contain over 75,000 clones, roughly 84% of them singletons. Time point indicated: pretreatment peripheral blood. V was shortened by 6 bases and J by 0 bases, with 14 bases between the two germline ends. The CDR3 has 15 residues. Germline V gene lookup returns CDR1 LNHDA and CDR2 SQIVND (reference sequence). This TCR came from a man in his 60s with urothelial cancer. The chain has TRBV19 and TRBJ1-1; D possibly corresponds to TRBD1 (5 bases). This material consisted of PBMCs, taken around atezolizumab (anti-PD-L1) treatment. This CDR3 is CASRAVGGLNTEAFF. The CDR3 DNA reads TGTGCCAGTAGGGCGGTCGGGGGATTGAACACTGAAGCTTTCTTT.